This TCR beta chain was sequenced in a study of cytomegalovirus exposure and HLA in healthy donors. Germline V gene lookup returns CDR1 KGHSH and CDR2 LQKENI. CDR3 length: 16 residues. Deletions cut 6 bases from V and 3 bases from J, with 15 bases between. Study-wide results and caveats: Association of a missense DCLRE1C variant with TCR beta V- and J-gene trimming was reported in a later analysis. In a later analysis, HLA-associated beta chains showed higher expansion and lower generation probabilities than comparable chains.

Each donor was healthy, and each was a bone marrow donor. On this clone itself: Its specificity is unknown.

In the PCR, 60 Vbeta and 13 Jbeta primers were used. In the source study's methods: Counted up in a later analysis, unique TCR beta chains came to about 80 million, with around 10 million shared. Only in-frame clones appear in the TCRdb table, and some are missing; sequencing was by immunoSEQ multiplex PCR. The DNA was the basis for D and trimming; V, J and clone size are from that table. The data show more than 95,000 clones, with more than 60% seen just once and nearly 9.5% held by the top ten. The sample taken for sequencing was PBMCs. The rearrangement uses TRBV18 and TRBJ2-6, with D possibly TRBD2 on 5 matching bases. This TCR derives from a woman aged 45 to 65 in good health and CMV-seropositive. The CDR3 DNA follows: TGTGCCAGCTCCCCCCGGGAATTGAGTGGGGCCAACGTCCTGACTTTC. Protein sequence: CASSPRELSGANVLTF.